The 31 T cell receptor beta chains given below trace back to one sample, sequenced in a study of shared clonotypes between healthy human individuals. The method was immunoSEQ multiplex PCR; TCRdb's version includes in-frame clones alone and lacks a portion of them. Among some 550,000 clones, about 96% were seen once, and the ten largest hold approximately 0.057%. The specimen was naive CD4+ T cells sorted from blood. The subset: CD45RA+ positively selected. These receptors all stem from a woman between 25 and 40 years old in good health.

The V and J genes are TRBV28 and TRBJ2-5, with TRBD2 identical over 7 bases. The J segment lost 4 bases and the V segment lost 5 bases, leaving 10 bases of the junction unmatched. The CDR3 runs to 15 residues. Germline V lookup: CDR1 MDHEN, CDR2 SYDVKM. For the CDR3, the DNA is TGTGCCAGCAGTCTCGGAGCGGGACCAGGAGAGACCCAGTACTTC. This gives the protein CASSLGAGPGETQYF.

The chain joins TRBV11-2 to TRBJ2-3; no firm D call. Germline values: CDR1 SGHAT, CDR2 FQNNGV. The CDR3 runs to 15 residues. V dropped 7 bases and J dropped 2 bases, with 16 bases sitting between them. The CDR3 coding sequence is TGTGCCAGCAACGAAGCAAGGGCGGTCACAGATACGCAGTATTTT. Protein: CASNEARAVTDTQYF.

This rearrangement joins TRBV2 to TRBJ1-1; no definite D call. The germline V gene has CDR1 SNHLY and CDR2 FYNNEI. The germline V and J ends were trimmed by 4 bases and 3 bases, with 3 bases remaining between them. The CDR3 loop spans 11 amino acids. In DNA form, the CDR3 reads TGTGCCAGCAGTGTGGACACTGAAGCTTTCTTT. As protein: CASSVDTEAFF.

The chain joins TRBV11-2 to TRBJ2-7, with 7 bases aligning to TRBD2. Germline V CDR1 and CDR2: SGHAT, FQNNGV. CDR3 size: 16 residues. V lost 1 base, J lost 7 bases, and 13 bases stayed unmatched. CDR3 coding DNA: TGTGCCAGCAGCTTAGGTAAACTAGCGACCCTTGGGGAGCAGTACTTC. Translation gives CASSLGKLATLGEQYF.

The chain uses TRBV4-2 and TRBJ2-5; D ambiguous. The J call is doubtful: the DNA matches TRBJ2-7 better. This CDR3 contains 16 residues. The germline V gene has CDR1 LGHNA and CDR2 YNFKEQ. The CDR3 is CASSQAERRGSYEQYF. CDR3 DNA sequence: TGTGCCAGCAGCCAAGCTGAGCGTAGAGGCTCCTACGAGCAGTACTTC.

The sample holds one count of this clone. The CDR3 DNA sequence: TGTGCCAGCAGGGGAACAGGAAACACCATATATTTT. Translating it yields CASRGTGNTIYF. The chain employs TRBV2 and TRBJ1-3; D remains unclear. The CDR3 is 12 amino acids. The V and J ends lost 6 bases and 4 bases respectively, with 7 bases between them. In germline, CDR1 is SNHLY, CDR2 FYNNEI.

The chain employs TRBV19 and TRBJ1-2, with D maybe TRBD1 (5 bases). V lost 5 bases to trimming and J lost 4 bases, with 17 bases between them. Per the germline V gene, CDR1 is LNHDA and CDR2 is SQIVND (reference sequence). This CDR3 is 15 amino acids long. CDR3 sequence reads: CASSPTAPGGYGYTF. The CDR3 DNA reads as TGTGCCAGTAGTCCAACAGCCCCTGGGGGCTATGGCTACACCTTC.

This clone was observed once. V is TRBV11-2 and J is TRBJ1-2; 7 nucleotides line up with TRBD1. Germline lookup yields CDR1 SGHAT and CDR2 FQNNGV. Trimming at V came to 5 bases and at J to 0 bases, leaving 9 bases not matched to a gene. The CDR3 extends over 16 amino acids. CDR3 DNA sequence: TGTGCCAGCAGCCCCATGGGACAGAAAACTAACTATGGCTACACCTTC. Translated: CASSPMGQKTNYGYTF.

This chain uses TRBV5-1 with TRBJ2-5; perhaps TRBD1 as D (7 bases). Trimming stripped 4 bases from V and 4 bases from J, with 20 bases between. This CDR3 contains 16 residues. CDR1 is SGHRS and CDR2 is YFSETQ in the germline V gene. The CDR3 region has the DNA TGCGCCAGCAGCCTAGGACAGGCGGGGTTATCAGAGACCCAGTACTTC. It encodes CASSLGQAGLSETQYF. The full variable domain, with the rest looked up from reference TRBV5-1 and TRBJ2-5, is KAGVTQTPRYLIKTRGQQVTLSCSPISGHRSVSWYQQTPGQGLQFLFEYFSETQRNKGNFPGRFSGRQFSNSRSEMNVSTLELGDSALYLCASSLGQAGLSETQYFGPGTRLLVL.

This clone is a singleton in its sample. The DNA of the CDR3 is TGTGCCAGCAGTACAGGGGGAGTCAATGAGCAGTTCTTC. It specifies CASSTGGVNEQFF. The V call is TRBV28, the J call TRBJ2-1, with 8 positions matching TRBD1. Germline V gene sequence: CDR1 MDHEN, CDR2 SYDVKM. With 5 bases clipped from V and 6 bases from J, the junction kept 3 bases outside the gene matches. This CDR3 has 13 residues. Complete variable domain (other parts from reference TRBV28 and TRBJ2-1): DVKVTQSSRYLVKRTGEKVFLECVQDMDHENMFWYRQDPGLGLRLIYFSYDVKMKEKGDIPEGYSVSREKKERFSLILESASTNQTSMYLCASSTGGVNEQFFGPGTRLTVL.

This chain connects TRBV14 to TRBJ1-4, with a tentative D call TRBD1 (6 bases). CDR1 is SGHDN and CDR2 is FVKESK in the germline V gene. The germline V and J ends were trimmed by 4 bases and 4 bases, with 7 bases remaining between them. The CDR3 contains 13 residues. The CDR3, as DNA: TGTGCCAGCAGCCTGGACAGTAATGAAAAACTGTTTTTT. It is translated as CASSLDSNEKLFF.

The chain is built from TRBV5-6 and TRBJ1-1; D uncertain. The ends were cut back, 4 bases at V and 4 bases at J, with 20 bases in the middle. Germline CDR1 reads SGHDT; CDR2 reads YYEEEE. This CDR3 comprises 16 residues. In nucleotides, the CDR3 is TGTGCCAGCAGCCGTACCCCGGCGGGCGGAGGCACTGAAGCTTTCTTT. Encoded protein: CASSRTPAGGGTEAFF.

This rearrangement joins TRBV10-1 to TRBJ1-1; D not resolved. V dropped 0 bases and J dropped 1 base, with 6 bases sitting between them. CDR3 length: 14 residues. Germline CDR1 is WNHNN and CDR2 is SYGVQD (reference sequence). CDR3 DNA: TGCGCCAGCAGTGAGTCCGGAGGGAACACTGAAGCTTTCTTT. Encoded protein: CASSESGGNTEAFF.

The chain employs TRBV13 and TRBJ2-2; D remains unclear. Trimming shortened V by 5 bases and J by 9 bases, and 7 bases separated the two germline ends. Germline V gene data show CDR1 as PRHDT and CDR2 as FYEKMQ (reference sequence). This CDR3 is 11 amino acids long. The CDR3 protein is CASSLRRELFF. The DNA of the CDR3 is TGTGCCAGCAGCCTACGCCGGGAGCTGTTTTTT. Full variable domain (outside the CDR3, taken from reference TRBV13 and TRBJ2-2): AAGVIQSPRHLIKEKRETATLKCYPIPRHDTVYWYQQGPGQDPQFLISFYEKMQSDKGSIPDRFSAQQFSDYHSELNMSSLELGDSALYFCASSLRRELFFGEGSRLTVL.

This clone was seen only once. The rearrangement joins TRBV27 to TRBJ2-1; no clear D. The CDR3 sequence is 15 residues long. Per the germline V gene, CDR1 is MNHEY and CDR2 is SMNVEV (reference sequence). Trimming took 1 base from V and 3 from J, leaving 10 bases between them. In DNA, the CDR3 is TGTGCCAGCAGTTTATTCGGCAGCAACTACAATGAGCAGTTCTTC. Translating it yields CASSLFGSNYNEQFF.

This chain uses TRBV5-1 with TRBJ2-3; 13 nucleotides line up with TRBD2. V lost 3 bases, J lost 4 bases, and 5 bases stayed unmatched. Germline V gene sequence: CDR1 SGHRS, CDR2 YFSETQ. This CDR3 comprises 16 residues. CDR3 loop: CASSSGLAGESDTQYF. The CDR3 coding sequence is TGCGCCAGCAGCTCAGGACTAGCGGGAGAATCAGATACGCAGTATTTT.

The chain uses TRBV5-1 and TRBJ1-1; 10 positions agree with TRBD1. The junction had 4 bases not matched to a gene; V was cut back by 4 bases and J by 4 bases. This CDR3 spans 14 amino acids. The V gene's germline CDR1 is SGHRS and CDR2 YFSETQ. CDR3 amino acids: CASSGTGAGTEAFF. The CDR3 DNA is TGCGCCAGCAGCGGGACAGGGGCGGGCACTGAAGCTTTCTTT.

The chain couples TRBV6-5 to TRBJ2-5; tentatively, D is TRBD1 (5 bases). The CDR3 is 15 amino acids. Per the germline V gene, CDR1 is MNHEY and CDR2 is SVGAGI. The germline V and J ends were trimmed by 0 bases and 5 bases, with 13 bases remaining between them. CDR3 loop: CASSYSMLGPETQYF. The CDR3 DNA sequence: TGTGCCAGCAGTTACTCGATGTTGGGGCCGGAGACCCAGTACTTC.

CDR3 protein: CASSPAVAKNIQYF. CDR3 DNA sequence: TGTGCCAGCAGCCCGGCGGTAGCCAAAAACATTCAGTACTTC. This chain connects TRBV7-9 to TRBJ2-4; the D is unclear. The ends were cut back, 5 bases at V and 0 bases at J, with 8 bases in the middle. CDR3 length: 14 residues. Per the germline V gene, CDR1 is SEHNR and CDR2 is FQNEAQ (reference sequence).

The V and J genes are TRBV5-1 and TRBJ2-3, with 13 bases lining up with TRBD2. CDR1 and CDR2 from the germline V gene are SGHRS and YFSETQ. This CDR3 spans 17 amino acids. The V segment lost 0 bases and the J segment 1 base; nucleotides outside the gene matches: 2. The CDR3 loop reads CASSLAGLAGRTDTQYF. DNA of the CDR3: TGCGCCAGCAGCTTGGCGGGACTAGCGGGGCGCACAGATACGCAGTATTTT.

The V call is TRBV7-3, the J call TRBJ2-5, with 8 bases fitting TRBD2. Per the germline V gene, CDR1 is SGHTA and CDR2 is FQGTGA. Trimming removed 3 bases from V and 3 bases from J; junction bases left unmatched: 6. This CDR3 is built from 15 residues. The CDR3 bases are TGTGCCAGCAGCTTGGCGGGAGGCTCCGAAGAGACCCAGTACTTC. Residues: CASSLAGGSEETQYF.

The chain employs TRBV7-9 and TRBJ2-7, with a tentative D call TRBD2 (7 bases). The germline V gene has CDR1 SEHNR and CDR2 FQNEAQ (reference sequence). Trimming pared 5 bases from V and 3 bases from J, leaving 23 bases between. The CDR3 has 17 residues. For the CDR3, the DNA is TGTGCCAGCAGCCAAGTGAGGGGGGGAGCGACTAACTACGAGCAGTACTTC. This codes for CASSQVRGGATNYEQYF.

J is TRBJ2-7 and V is TRBV28, with TRBD2 matching over 16 bases. CDR3 length: 18 amino acids. Germline CDR1 MDHEN, CDR2 SYDVKM. Trimming removed 6 bases from V and 1 base from J; junction bases left unmatched: 9. The DNA of the CDR3 is TGTGCCAGCAGCTATTCCGGGACTAGCGGGAGGGCATCCTACGAGCAGTACTTC. Protein sequence: CASSYSGTSGRASYEQYF.

The J gene is TRBJ2-2, the V gene TRBV10-2, with 8 bases fitting TRBD2. Germline CDR1 is WSHSY and CDR2 is SAAADI. The J segment lost 5 bases and the V segment lost 5 bases, leaving 7 bases of the junction unmatched. The CDR3 extends over 15 amino acids. Here the CDR3 reads CASSPGLGITGELFF. The CDR3 nucleotides are TGCGCCAGCAGTCCGGGACTAGGAATTACCGGGGAGCTGTTTTTT.

This chain uses TRBV6-6 with TRBJ2-7; D might be TRBD1 (6 bases). V was clipped by 6 bases and J by 0 bases, with 15 bases between them. CDR3 length: 15 residues. Per germline, CDR1 MNHNY and CDR2 SVGAGI (reference sequence). The CDR3 region has the DNA TGTGCCAGCAGCCAAACTTCAGGGGCCTCCTACGAGCAGTACTTC. Its translation: CASSQTSGASYEQYF.

The chain is built from TRBV19 and TRBJ2-4; the D gene is possibly TRBD1 (6 bases). V gave up 3 bases and J gave up 0 bases, with 18 bases separating them. Per germline, CDR1 LNHDA and CDR2 SQIVND (reference sequence). The CDR3 length is 18 residues. The CDR3 region has the DNA TGTGCCAGTAGTATGGGGGAACAGGGAAGACTAGCCAAAAACATTCAGTACTTC. This translates into CASSMGEQGRLAKNIQYF.

This clone was found once. The J gene is TRBJ1-5, the V gene TRBV7-9; D unresolved. Germline V gene data show CDR1 as SEHNR and CDR2 as FQNEAQ (reference sequence). This CDR3 comprises 12 residues. Trimming stripped 1 base from V and 8 bases from J, with 6 bases between. The CDR3 DNA reads as TGTGCCAGCAGCTTAGGAATGGAGCCCCAGCATTTT. Its translation: CASSLGMEPQHF.

In its sample, this clone was seen once. V gene TRBV7-2 combines with J gene TRBJ2-1, with D maybe TRBD2 (5 bases). Per germline, CDR1 SGHTA and CDR2 FQGNSA. This CDR3 is 15 amino acids long. V was clipped by 1 base and J by 1 base, with 8 bases between them. The chain's CDR3 is CASSLDSASYNEQFF. The CDR3 DNA reads TGTGCCAGCAGCTTAGATAGCGCATCCTACAATGAGCAGTTCTTC.

CDR3 nucleotide sequence: TGTGCCAGTAGGCGACAGTCTAATGAAAAACTGTTTTTT. The encoded protein is CASRRQSNEKLFF. The V gene is TRBV19, the J gene TRBJ1-4; D may be TRBD1 (5 bases). In germline, CDR1 is LNHDA, CDR2 SQIVND (reference sequence). The CDR3 totals 13 residues. V was cut by 6 bases and J by 3 bases, with 8 bases left in between.

The V call is TRBV28, the J call TRBJ1-5; 7 nucleotides align to TRBD1. CDR1 and CDR2 (germline): MDHEN, SYDVKM. The CDR3 consists of 14 residues. J was trimmed by 6 bases and V by 5 bases; bases with no gene match: 7. This chain's CDR3 is CASSHDREGQPQHF. The CDR3, as DNA: TGTGCCAGCAGTCACGACAGGGAAGGTCAGCCCCAGCATTTT.

The rearrangement joins TRBV6-1 to TRBJ2-5, with TRBD2 identical over 7 bases. V lost 0 bases, J lost 5 bases, and 6 bases stayed unmatched. CDR1 and CDR2 (germline): MNHNS, SASEGT. This CDR3 is built from 15 residues. DNA of the CDR3: TGTGCCAGCAGTGAAGCGGGGCGGGGGATGGAGACCCAGTACTTC. Its translation is CASSEAGRGMETQYF.